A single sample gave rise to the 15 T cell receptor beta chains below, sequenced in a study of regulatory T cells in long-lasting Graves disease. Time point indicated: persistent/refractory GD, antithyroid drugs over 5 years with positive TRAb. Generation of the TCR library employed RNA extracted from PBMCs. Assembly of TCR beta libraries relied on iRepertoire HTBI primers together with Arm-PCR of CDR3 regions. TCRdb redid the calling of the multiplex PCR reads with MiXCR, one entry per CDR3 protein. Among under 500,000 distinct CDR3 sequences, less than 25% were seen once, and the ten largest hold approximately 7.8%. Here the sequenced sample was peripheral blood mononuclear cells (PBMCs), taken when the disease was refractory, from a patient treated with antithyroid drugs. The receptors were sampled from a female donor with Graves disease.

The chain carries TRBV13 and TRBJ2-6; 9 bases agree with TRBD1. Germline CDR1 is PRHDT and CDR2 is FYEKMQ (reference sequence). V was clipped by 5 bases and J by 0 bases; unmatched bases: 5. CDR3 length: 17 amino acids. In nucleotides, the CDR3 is TGTGCCAGCAGCCAGGACAGGGGCAGCTCTGGGGCCAACGTCCTGACTTTC. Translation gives CASSQDRGSSGANVLTF.

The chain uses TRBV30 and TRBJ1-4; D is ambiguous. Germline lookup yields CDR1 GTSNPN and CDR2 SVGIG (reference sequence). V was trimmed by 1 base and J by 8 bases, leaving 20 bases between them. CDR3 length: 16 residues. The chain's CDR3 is CAWSGPGWAQREKLFF. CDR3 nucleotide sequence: TGTGCCTGGAGTGGCCCGGGGTGGGCGCAAAGAGAAAAACTGTTTTTT.

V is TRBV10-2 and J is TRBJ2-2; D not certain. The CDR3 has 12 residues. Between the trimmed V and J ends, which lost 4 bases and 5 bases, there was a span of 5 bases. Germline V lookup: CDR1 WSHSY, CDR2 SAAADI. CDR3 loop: CASSAYTGELFF. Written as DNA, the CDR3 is TGCGCCAGCAGTGCCTATACCGGGGAGCTGTTTTTT.

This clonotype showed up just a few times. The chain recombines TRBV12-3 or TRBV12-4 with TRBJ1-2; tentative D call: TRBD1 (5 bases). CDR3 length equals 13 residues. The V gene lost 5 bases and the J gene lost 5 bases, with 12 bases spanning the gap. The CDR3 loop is CASSNQGRYGYTF. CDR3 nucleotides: TGTGCCAGCAGTAATCAGGGTCGGTATGGCTACACCTTC.

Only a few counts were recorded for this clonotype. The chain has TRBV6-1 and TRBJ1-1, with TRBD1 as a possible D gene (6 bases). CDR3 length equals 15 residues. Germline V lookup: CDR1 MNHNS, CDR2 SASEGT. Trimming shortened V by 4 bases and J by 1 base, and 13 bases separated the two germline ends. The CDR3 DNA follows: TGTGCCAGCAGTGTCCCGGGACATTGGAACACTGAAGCTTTCTTT. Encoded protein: CASSVPGHWNTEAFF.

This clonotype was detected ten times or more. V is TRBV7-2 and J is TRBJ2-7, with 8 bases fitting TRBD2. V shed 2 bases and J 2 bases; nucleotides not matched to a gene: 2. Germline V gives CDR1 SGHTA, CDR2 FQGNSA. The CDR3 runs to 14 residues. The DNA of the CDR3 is TGTGCCAGCAGCTTACTAGCGGGCACCTACGAGCAGTACTTC. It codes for CASSLLAGTYEQYF.

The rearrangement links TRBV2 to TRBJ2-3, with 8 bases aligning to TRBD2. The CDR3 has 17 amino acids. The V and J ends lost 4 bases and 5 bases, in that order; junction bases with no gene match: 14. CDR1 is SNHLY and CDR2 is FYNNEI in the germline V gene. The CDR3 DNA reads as TGTGCCAGCAGTGCCCTTAAACGGGGGGGTATAGGAGATACGCAGTATTTT. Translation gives CASSALKRGGIGDTQYF.

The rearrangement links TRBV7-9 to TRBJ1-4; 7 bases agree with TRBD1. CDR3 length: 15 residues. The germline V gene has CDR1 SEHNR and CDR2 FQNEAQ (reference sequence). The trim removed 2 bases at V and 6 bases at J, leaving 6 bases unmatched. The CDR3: CASSLWAGGDEKLFF. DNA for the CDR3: TGTGCCAGCAGCTTATGGGCAGGGGGTGATGAAAAACTGTTTTTT.

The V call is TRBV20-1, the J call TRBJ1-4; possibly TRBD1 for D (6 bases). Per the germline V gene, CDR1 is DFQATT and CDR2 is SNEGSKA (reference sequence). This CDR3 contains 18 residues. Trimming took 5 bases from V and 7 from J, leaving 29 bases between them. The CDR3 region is CSARGQRRGDVRGEKLFF. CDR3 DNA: TGCAGTGCTCGAGGACAGAGACGGGGTGACGTAAGGGGTGAAAAACTGTTTTTT.

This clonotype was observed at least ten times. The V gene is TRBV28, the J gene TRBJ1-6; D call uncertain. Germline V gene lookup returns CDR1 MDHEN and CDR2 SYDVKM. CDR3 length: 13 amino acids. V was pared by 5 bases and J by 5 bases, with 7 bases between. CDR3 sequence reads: CASSPIHNSPLHF. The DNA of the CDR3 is TGTGCCAGCAGTCCCATCCATAATTCACCCCTCCACTTT.

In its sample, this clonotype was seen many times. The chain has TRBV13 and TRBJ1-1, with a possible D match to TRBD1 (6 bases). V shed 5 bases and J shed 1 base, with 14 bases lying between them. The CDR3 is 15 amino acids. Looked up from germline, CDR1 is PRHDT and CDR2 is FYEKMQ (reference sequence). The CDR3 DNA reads TGTGCCAGCAGCCAAGGACAGCCAGGGAACACTGAAGCTTTCTTT. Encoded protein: CASSQGQPGNTEAFF. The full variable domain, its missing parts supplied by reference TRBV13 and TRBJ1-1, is AAGVIQSPRHLIKEKRETATLKCYPIPRHDTVYWYQQGPGQDPQFLISFYEKMQSDKGSIPDRFSAQQFSDYHSELNMSSLELGDSALYFCASSQGQPGNTEAFFGQGTRLTVV.

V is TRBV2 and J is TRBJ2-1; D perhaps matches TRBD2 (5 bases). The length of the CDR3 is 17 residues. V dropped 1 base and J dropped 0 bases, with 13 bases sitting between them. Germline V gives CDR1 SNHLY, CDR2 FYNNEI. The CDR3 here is CASSEGPEGSSYNEQFF. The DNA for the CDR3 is TGTGCCAGCAGTGAAGGACCCGAAGGGAGCTCCTACAATGAGCAGTTCTTC.

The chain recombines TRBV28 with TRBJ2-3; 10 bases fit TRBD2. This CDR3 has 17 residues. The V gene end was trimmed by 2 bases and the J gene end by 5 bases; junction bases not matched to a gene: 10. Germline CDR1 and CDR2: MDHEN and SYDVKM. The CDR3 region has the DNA TGTGCCAGCAGTTTAGGGTCTAGCGGGAGTAGTCGAGATACGCAGTATTTT. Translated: CASSLGSSGSSRDTQYF.

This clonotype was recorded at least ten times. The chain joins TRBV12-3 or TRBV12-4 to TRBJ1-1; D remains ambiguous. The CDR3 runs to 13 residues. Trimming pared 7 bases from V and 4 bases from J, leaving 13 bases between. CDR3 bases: TGTGCCAGCAAACTTATATCAGGCACTGAAGCTTTCTTT. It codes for CASKLISGTEAFF.

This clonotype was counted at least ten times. The CDR3 is CATSRVRGNQPQHF. The DNA of the CDR3 is TGTGCCACCAGCAGAGTAAGGGGCAATCAGCCCCAGCATTTT. The V gene is TRBV15, the J gene TRBJ1-5; D is ambiguous. V was trimmed by 1 base and J by 2 bases, leaving 6 bases between them. The CDR3 loop spans 14 amino acids. Looked up from germline, CDR1 is LNHNV and CDR2 is YYDKDF (reference sequence).